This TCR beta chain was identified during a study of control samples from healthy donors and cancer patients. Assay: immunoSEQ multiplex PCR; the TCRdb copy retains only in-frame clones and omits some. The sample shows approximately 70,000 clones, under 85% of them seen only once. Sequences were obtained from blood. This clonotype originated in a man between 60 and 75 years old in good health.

CDR3 in amino acids: CASSPGREARELAKNIQYF. CDR3 DNA sequence: TGCGCCAGCAGCCCGGGGAGGGAGGCGCGGGAACTAGCCAAAAACATTCAGTACTTC. V gene TRBV4-1 combines with J gene TRBJ2-4; 7 nucleotides agree with TRBD2. V gave up 4 bases and J gave up 0 bases; unmatched junction bases: 15. The CDR3 is 19 residues long. Germline V gene lookup returns CDR1 MGHRA and CDR2 YSYEKL.